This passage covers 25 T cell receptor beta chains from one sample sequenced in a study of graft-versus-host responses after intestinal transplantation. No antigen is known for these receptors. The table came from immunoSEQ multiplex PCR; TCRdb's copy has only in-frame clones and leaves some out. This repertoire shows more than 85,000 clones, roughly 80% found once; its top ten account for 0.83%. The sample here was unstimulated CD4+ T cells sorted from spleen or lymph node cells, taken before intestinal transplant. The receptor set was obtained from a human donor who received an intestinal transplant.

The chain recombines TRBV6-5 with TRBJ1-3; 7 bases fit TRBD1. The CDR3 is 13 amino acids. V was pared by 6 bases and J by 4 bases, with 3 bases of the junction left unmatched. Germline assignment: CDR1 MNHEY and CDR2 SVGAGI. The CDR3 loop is CASRRGRGNTIYF. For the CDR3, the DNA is TGTGCCAGCAGAAGGGGGCGCGGAAACACCATATATTTT.

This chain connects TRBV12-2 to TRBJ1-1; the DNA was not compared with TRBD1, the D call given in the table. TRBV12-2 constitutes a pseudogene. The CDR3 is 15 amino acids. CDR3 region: CASRFGAGVYTEAFF. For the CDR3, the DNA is TGTGCAAGTCGCTTCGGAGCAGGGGTCTACACTGAAGCTTTCTTT.

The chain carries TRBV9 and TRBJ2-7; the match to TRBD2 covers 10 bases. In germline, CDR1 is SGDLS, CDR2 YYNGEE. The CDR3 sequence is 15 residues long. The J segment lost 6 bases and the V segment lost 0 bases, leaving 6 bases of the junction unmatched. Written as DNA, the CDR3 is TGTGCCAGCAGCGTAGTGCTAGCGGGAGATCTCGAGCAGTACTTC. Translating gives CASSVVLAGDLEQYF.

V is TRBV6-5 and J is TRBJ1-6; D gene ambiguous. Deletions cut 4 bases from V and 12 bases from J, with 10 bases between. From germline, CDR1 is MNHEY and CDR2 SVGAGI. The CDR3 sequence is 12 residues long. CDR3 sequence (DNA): TGTGCCAGCAGTTCCGACCCGGGACCCCTCCACTTT. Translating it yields CASSSDPGPLHF.

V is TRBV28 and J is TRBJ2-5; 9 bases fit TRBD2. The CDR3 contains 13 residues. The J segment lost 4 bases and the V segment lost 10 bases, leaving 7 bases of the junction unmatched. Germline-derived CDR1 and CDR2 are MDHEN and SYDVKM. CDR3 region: CAIRTSETETQYF. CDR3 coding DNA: TGTGCCATACGGACTAGCGAGACAGAGACCCAGTACTTC.

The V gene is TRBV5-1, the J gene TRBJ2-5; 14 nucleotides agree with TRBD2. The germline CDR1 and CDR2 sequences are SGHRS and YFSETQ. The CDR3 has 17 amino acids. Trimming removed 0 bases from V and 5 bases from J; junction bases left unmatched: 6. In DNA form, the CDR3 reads TGCGCCAGCAGCTTGGGACTAGCGGGAGGGCTACGGGAGACCCAGTACTTC. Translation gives CASSLGLAGGLRETQYF.

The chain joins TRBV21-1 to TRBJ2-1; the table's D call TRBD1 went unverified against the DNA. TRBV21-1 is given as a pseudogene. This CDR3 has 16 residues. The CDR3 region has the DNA TGTGCCAGCAGCGCAAGTTCGGGACAGGGGTACAATGAGCAGTTCTTC. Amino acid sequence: CASSASSGQGYNEQFF.

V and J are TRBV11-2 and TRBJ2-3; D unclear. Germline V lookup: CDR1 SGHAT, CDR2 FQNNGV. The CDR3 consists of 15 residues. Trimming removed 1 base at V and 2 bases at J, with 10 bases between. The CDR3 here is CASSLGWQVTDTQYF. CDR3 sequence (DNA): TGTGCCAGCAGCTTAGGGTGGCAGGTCACAGATACGCAGTATTTT.

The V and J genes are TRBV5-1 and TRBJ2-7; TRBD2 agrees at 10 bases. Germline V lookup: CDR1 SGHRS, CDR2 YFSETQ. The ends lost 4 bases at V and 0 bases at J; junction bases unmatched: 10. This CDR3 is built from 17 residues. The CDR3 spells CASSRTSGRLSSYEQYF. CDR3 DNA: TGCGCCAGCAGCCGGACTAGCGGAAGACTAAGCTCCTACGAGCAGTACTTC.

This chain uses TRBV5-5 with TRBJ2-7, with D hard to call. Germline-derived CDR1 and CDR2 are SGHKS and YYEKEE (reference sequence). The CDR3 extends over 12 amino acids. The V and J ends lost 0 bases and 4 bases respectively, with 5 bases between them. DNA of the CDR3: TGTGCCAGCAGCTTGGGAGCGTACGAGCAGTACTTC. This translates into CASSLGAYEQYF.

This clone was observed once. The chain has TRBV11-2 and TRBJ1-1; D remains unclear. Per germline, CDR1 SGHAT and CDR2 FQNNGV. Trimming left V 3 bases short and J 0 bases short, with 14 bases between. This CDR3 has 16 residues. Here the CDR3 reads CASSFGQAIMNTEAFF. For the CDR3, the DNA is TGTGCCAGCAGCTTTGGTCAGGCGATCATGAACACTGAAGCTTTCTTT. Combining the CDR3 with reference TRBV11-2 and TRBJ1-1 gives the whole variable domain EAGVAQSPRYKIIEKRQSVAFWCNPISGHATLYWYQQILGQGPKLLIQFQNNGVVDDSQLPKDRFSAERLKGVDSTLKIQPAKLEDSAVYLCASSFGQAIMNTEAFFGQGTRLTVV.

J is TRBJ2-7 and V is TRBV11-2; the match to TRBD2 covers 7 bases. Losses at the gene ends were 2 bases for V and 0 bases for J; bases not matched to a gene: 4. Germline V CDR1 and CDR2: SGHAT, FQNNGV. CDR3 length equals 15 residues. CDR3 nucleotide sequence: TGTGCCAGCAGCTTACCTCGACTAGCCTCCTACGAGCAGTACTTC. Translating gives CASSLPRLASYEQYF. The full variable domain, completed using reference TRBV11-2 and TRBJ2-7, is EAGVAQSPRYKIIEKRQSVAFWCNPISGHATLYWYQQILGQGPKLLIQFQNNGVVDDSQLPKDRFSAERLKGVDSTLKIQPAKLEDSAVYLCASSLPRLASYEQYFGPGTRLTVT.

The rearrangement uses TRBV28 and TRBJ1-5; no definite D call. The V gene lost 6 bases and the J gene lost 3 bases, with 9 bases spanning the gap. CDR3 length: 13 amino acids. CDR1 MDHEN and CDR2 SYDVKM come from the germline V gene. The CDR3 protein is CASSPYNNQPQHF. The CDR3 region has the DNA TGTGCCAGCAGCCCTTACAACAATCAGCCCCAGCATTTT.

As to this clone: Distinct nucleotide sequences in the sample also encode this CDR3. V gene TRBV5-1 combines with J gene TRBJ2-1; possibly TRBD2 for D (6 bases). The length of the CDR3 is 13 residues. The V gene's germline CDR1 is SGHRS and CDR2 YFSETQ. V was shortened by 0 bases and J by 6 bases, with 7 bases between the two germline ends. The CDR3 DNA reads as TGCGCCAGCAGCTTGGTGGGGGGCAATGAGCAGTTCTTC. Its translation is CASSLVGGNEQFF.

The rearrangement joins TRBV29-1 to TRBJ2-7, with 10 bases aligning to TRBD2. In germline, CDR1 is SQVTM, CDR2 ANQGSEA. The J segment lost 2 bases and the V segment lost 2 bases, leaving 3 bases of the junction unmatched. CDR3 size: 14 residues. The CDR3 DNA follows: TGCAGCGTTGAATACACTAGCGGGACCTACGAGCAGTACTTC. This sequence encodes CSVEYTSGTYEQYF.

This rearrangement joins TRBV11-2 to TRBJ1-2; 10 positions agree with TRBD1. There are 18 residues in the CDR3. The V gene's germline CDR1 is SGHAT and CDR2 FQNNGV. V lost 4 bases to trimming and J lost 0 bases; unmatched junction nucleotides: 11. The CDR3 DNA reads TGTGCCAGCAGCTCCTTGCGCCGGGACAGGGGCGCTAACTATGGCTACACCTTC. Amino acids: CASSSLRRDRGANYGYTF.

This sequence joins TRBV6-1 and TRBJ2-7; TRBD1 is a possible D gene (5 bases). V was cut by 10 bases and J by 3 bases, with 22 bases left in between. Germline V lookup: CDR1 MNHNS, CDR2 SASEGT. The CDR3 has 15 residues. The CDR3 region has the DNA TGTGCCACCGCACGCCCGACAGCGTCAAACTACGAGCAGTACTTC. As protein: CATARPTASNYEQYF.

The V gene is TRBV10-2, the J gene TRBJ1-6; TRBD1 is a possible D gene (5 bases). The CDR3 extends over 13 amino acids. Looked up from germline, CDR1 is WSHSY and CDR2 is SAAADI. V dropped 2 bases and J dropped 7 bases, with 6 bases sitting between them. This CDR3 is CASSEQGNSPLHF. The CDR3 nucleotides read TGCGCCAGCAGTGAGCAGGGAAATTCACCCCTCCACTTT.

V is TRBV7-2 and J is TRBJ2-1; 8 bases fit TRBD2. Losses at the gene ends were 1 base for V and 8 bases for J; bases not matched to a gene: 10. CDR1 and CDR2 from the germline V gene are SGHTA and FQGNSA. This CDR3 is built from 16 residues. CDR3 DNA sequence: TGTGCCAGCAGCTTAGTCTGGCGGGGGGCCGGGGATGAGCAGTTCTTC. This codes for CASSLVWRGAGDEQFF.

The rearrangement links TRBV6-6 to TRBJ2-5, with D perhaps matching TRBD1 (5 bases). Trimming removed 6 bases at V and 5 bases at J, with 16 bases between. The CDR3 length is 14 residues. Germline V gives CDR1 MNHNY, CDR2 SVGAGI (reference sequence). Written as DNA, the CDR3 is TGTGCCAGCAGCCTCAGGGTGGGGTGGGAGACCCAGTACTTC. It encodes CASSLRVGWETQYF.

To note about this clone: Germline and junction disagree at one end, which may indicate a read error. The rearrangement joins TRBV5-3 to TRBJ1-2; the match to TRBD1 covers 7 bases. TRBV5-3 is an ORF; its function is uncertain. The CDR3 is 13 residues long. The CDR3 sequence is CASSLEGARGYTF. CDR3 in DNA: TGTGCCAGCAGCTTGGAGGGGGCGAGGGGCTACACCTTC.

CDR3 sequence: CASSDGGGLSNQPQHF. The CDR3 DNA reads as TGTGCCAGCAGTGATGGCGGGGGTCTTAGCAATCAGCCCCAGCATTTT. This rearrangement joins TRBV2 to TRBJ1-5, with D possibly TRBD1 on 5 matching bases. V shed 3 bases and J shed 0 bases, with 12 bases lying between them. The germline V gene encodes CDR1 SNHLY and CDR2 FYNNEI. The CDR3 is made up of 16 amino acids. The whole variable domain, remainder taken from reference TRBV2 and TRBJ1-5, is EPEVTQTPSHQVTQMGQEVILRCVPISNHLYFYWYRQILGQKVEFLVSFYNNEISEKSEIFDDQFSVERPDGSNFTLKIRSTKLEDSAMYFCASSDGGGLSNQPQHFGDGTRLSIL.

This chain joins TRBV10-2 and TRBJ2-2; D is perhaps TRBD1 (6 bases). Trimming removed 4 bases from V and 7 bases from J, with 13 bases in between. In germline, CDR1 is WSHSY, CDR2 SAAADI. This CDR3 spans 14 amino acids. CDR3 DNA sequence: TGCGCCAGCAGTGGGATACAGGGCTACGGGGAGCTGTTTTTT. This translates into CASSGIQGYGELFF.

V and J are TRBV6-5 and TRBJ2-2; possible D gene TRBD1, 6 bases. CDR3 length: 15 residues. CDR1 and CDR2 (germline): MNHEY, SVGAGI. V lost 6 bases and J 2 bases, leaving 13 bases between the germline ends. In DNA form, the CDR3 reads TGTGCCAGCAGGGGACATGGGGTTAACACCGGGGAGCTGTTTTTT. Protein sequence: CASRGHGVNTGELFF.

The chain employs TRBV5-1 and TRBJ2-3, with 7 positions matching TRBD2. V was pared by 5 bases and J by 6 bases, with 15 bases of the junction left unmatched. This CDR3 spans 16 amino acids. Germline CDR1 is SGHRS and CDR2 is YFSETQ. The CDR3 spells CASRAGTIRVYDTQYF. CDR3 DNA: TGCGCCAGCAGAGCTGGGACTATCAGGGTCTACGATACGCAGTATTTT.